This T cell receptor (beta chain) is drawn from a study of CD8+ T cells in alopecia areata. The CDR3 covers 14 residues. Germline values: CDR1 SQVTM, CDR2 ANQGSEA. The ends lost 7 bases at V and 1 base at J; junction bases unmatched: 10. A word on this clone: Its antigen is as yet unknown.

Notes on the study in general: Treatment with tofacitinib significantly lowered scalp clonality and reduced expanded CD8+ clones among the top 100. Unlike in mice, where it was clearer, TCR sharing across patients was less clear, possibly HLA-related. Alphabeta T cells residing in normal skin are also sequenced in scalp samples.

Reverse transcribed after extraction, RNA yielded cDNA as the sequencing template. Clones were sequenced by immunoSEQ multiplex PCR, and TCRdb holds only the in-frame ones, with some missing. This table has under 150,000 clones, about half appearing once. Indicated treatment: oral pan-JAK inhibitor, 5-10 mg twice daily. PBMCs were stained for CD3, CD4 and CD8, and CD4+ and CD8+ T cells were sorted. This rearrangement joins TRBV29-1 to TRBJ2-7; TRBD1 matches 7 bases. The specimen was CD4+ T cells sorted from blood, collected at week 4, from a patient treated with tofacitinib. The TCR comes from a human donor with alopecia areata. CDR3 residues: CSAASDRDSYEQYF. The CDR3 region has the DNA TGCAGCGCCGCCTCCGACAGGGATTCCTACGAGCAGTACTTC.